The 6 T cell receptor beta chains reported below all come from one sample, sequenced in a study of blood T cell repertoires in COVID-19. The data were produced by immunoSEQ multiplex PCR, yet TCRdb's version contains in-frame clones alone and is incomplete. The data hold about 140,000 clones, with roughly 80% observed a single time. Sample: peripheral blood. The receptor source for this set is a man aged 50 to 59 with active or convalescent COVID-19.

J is TRBJ2-7 and V is TRBV7-8; tentative D call: TRBD2 (5 bases). Germline-derived CDR1 and CDR2 are SGHVS and FQNEAQ. The CDR3 loop spans 15 amino acids. V lost 3 bases to trimming and J lost 1 base, with 13 bases between them. The CDR3 nucleotides read TGTGCCAGCAGCTTCGCGGGTTCTTTTTCCTACGAGCAGTACTTC. Translating it yields CASSFAGSFSYEQYF.

This chain uses TRBV6-5 with TRBJ2-3, with 7 bases matching TRBD2. Trimming took 2 bases from V and 7 from J; bases not matched to a gene: 9. The germline V gene has CDR1 MNHEY and CDR2 SVGAGI. This CDR3 is 15 amino acids long. The CDR3 is CASSYELAQRNTQYF. The CDR3, as DNA: TGTGCCAGCAGTTACGAACTAGCGCAAAGGAATACGCAGTATTTT.

The V and J genes are TRBV18 and TRBJ1-4; D not resolved. V gave up 3 bases and J gave up 5 bases, with 13 bases separating them. This CDR3 has 15 residues. The germline V gene encodes CDR1 KGHSH and CDR2 LQKENI. The CDR3 DNA is TGTGCCAGCTCACCGGGAGGGCAGGAGAATGAAAAACTGTTTTTT. It is translated as CASSPGGQENEKLFF.

V and J are TRBV5-5 and TRBJ1-6; D possibly corresponds to TRBD1 (6 bases). The V and J ends lost 0 bases and 9 bases respectively, with 13 bases between them. CDR1 and CDR2 (germline): SGHKS, YYEKEE (reference sequence). This CDR3 has 15 residues. The CDR3 region has the DNA TGTGCCAGCAGCTTGGAAGGGGGTATGTTTTCACCCCTCCACTTT. Protein: CASSLEGGMFSPLHF.

This chain connects TRBV5-8 to TRBJ1-5, with D unresolved. This CDR3 region has 12 residues. The germline CDR1 and CDR2 sequences are SGHTS and YDEGEE. Trimming cost V 0 bases and J 5 bases, with 3 bases left between them. The CDR3: CASSLVDQPQHF. Here the CDR3 DNA reads TGTGCCAGCAGCTTGGTAGATCAGCCCCAGCATTTT.

This chain connects TRBV28 to TRBJ1-4; D not certain. V was clipped by 3 bases and J by 7 bases, with 21 bases between them. CDR1 is MDHEN and CDR2 is SYDVKM in the germline V gene. CDR3 length equals 17 residues. CDR3 in DNA: TGTGCCAGCAGTTTCGGTTCGGGAGTCCTTGAGGGTGAAAAACTGTTTTTT. Translating it yields CASSFGSGVLEGEKLFF.